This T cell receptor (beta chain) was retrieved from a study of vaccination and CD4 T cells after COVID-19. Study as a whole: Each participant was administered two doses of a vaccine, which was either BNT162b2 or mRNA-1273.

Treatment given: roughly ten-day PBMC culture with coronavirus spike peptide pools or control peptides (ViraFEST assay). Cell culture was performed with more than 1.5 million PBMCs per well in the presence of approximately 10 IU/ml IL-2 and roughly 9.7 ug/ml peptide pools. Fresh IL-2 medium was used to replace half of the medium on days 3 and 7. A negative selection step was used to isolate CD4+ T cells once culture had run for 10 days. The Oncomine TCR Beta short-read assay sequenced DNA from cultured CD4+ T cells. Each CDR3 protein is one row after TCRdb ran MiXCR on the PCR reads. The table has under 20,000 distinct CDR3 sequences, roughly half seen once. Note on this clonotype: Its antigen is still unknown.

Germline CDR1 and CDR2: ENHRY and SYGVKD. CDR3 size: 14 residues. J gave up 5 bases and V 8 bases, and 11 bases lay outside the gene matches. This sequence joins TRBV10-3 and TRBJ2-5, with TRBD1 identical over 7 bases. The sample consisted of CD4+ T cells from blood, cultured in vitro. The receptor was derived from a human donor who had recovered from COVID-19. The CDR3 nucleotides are TGTGCCATCGGTTCGGACAGGAGAGGGGAGACCCAGTACTTC. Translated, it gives CAIGSDRRGETQYF.